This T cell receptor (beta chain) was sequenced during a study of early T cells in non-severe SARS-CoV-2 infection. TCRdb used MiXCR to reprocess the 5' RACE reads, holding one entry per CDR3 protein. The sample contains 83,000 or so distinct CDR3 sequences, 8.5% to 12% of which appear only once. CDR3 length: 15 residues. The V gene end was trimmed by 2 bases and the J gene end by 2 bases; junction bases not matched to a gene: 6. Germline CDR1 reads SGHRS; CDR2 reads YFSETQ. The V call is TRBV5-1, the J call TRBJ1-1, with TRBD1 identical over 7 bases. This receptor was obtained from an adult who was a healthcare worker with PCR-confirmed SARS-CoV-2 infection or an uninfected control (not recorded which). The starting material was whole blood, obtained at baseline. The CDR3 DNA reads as TGCGCCAGCAGCTTAGGTGACAGGGAAAACACTGAAGCTTTCTTT. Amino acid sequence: CASSLGDRENTEAFF.